A single sample is the source of the 5 T cell receptor beta chains below, sequenced in a study of beta chain features in type 1 diabetes. Study results and caveats: Shortening of TCRB CDR3s, moderate but significant, appeared in all four CD4+ subsets of Type 1 diabetes patients.

Antigen specificity for these receptors is unknown. Of the isolated RNA, all was reverse transcribed, and so the sequenced material was expressed TCRB transcripts. Repertoires were generated with immunoSEQ multiplex PCR, while TCRdb's copy carries only in-frame clones and drops some. In the table there are around 250,000 clones, approximately 13% of which are singletons. The specimen was naive CD4+ T cells from blood. The receptors originated from a man between 25 and 39 years old with type 1 diabetes.

The gene calls are TRBV19 and TRBJ1-1; TRBD1 might be the D (5 bases). Trimming took 7 bases from V and 1 from J, leaving 13 bases between them. CDR1 is LNHDA, CDR2 SQIVND, per germline (reference sequence). The length of the CDR3 is 14 residues. CDR3 DNA: TGTGCCAGTACGGCCTGGGGCCGGAACACTGAAGCTTTCTTT. Residues: CASTAWGRNTEAFF. Based on the CDR3 plus reference TRBV19 and TRBJ1-1, the full variable domain is DGGITQSPKYLFRKEGQNVTLSCEQNLNHDAMYWYRQDPGQGLRLIYYSQIVNDFQKGDIAEGYSVSREKKESFPLTVTSAQKNPTAFYLCASTAWGRNTEAFFGQGTRLTVV.

This clone was seen a handful of times. This rearrangement joins TRBV5-1 to TRBJ2-7; 9 nucleotides align to TRBD1. Germline V CDR1 and CDR2: SGHRS, YFSETQ. The CDR3 covers 14 residues. V lost 0 bases, J lost 5 bases, and 3 bases stayed unmatched. In DNA, the CDR3 is TGCGCCAGCAGCTTGGGAGGGACAGGGAACGAGCAGTACTTC. Amino acids: CASSLGGTGNEQYF. Filled out from reference TRBV5-1 and TRBJ2-7, the complete variable domain reads KAGVTQTPRYLIKTRGQQVTLSCSPISGHRSVSWYQQTPGQGLQFLFEYFSETQRNKGNFPGRFSGRQFSNSRSEMNVSTLELGDSALYLCASSLGGTGNEQYFGPGTRLTVT.

To note about this clone: This sample also contains other DNA sequences that code for the same CDR3. This chain connects TRBV4-1 to TRBJ2-5; TRBD2 matches 11 bases. The CDR3 is 15 amino acids. The germline V gene encodes CDR1 MGHRA and CDR2 YSYEKL. J lost 4 bases, V lost 1 base, and 2 bases had no gene match. The CDR3 DNA reads TGCGCCAGCAGCCAAGGACTAGCGGGACGAGAGACCCAGTACTTC. Translated, it gives CASSQGLAGRETQYF.

This CDR3 reads CASRVQGNGYTF. The DNA of the CDR3 is TGTGCCAGCAGAGTTCAGGGAAATGGCTACACCTTC. The chain carries TRBV4-2 and TRBJ1-2; possible D gene TRBD1, 5 bases. The germline V gene encodes CDR1 LGHNA and CDR2 YNFKEQ. The CDR3 is 12 residues long. Deletions cut 6 bases from V and 6 bases from J, with 11 bases between.

The gene calls are TRBV5-1 and TRBJ2-1; a weak D match, TRBD2 (6 bases). Trimming took off 0 bases at V and 9 bases at J, with 13 bases between the two ends. The CDR3 is 14 amino acids. Germline V lookup: CDR1 SGHRS, CDR2 YFSETQ. The CDR3 reads CASSLDRELSEQFF. For the CDR3, the DNA is TGCGCCAGCAGCTTGGATCGGGAGTTGAGTGAGCAGTTCTTC. Full variable domain (missing parts from reference TRBV5-1 and TRBJ2-1): KAGVTQTPRYLIKTRGQQVTLSCSPISGHRSVSWYQQTPGQGLQFLFEYFSETQRNKGNFPGRFSGRQFSNSRSEMNVSTLELGDSALYLCASSLDRELSEQFFGPGTRLTVL.